This T cell receptor (beta chain) emerged from a study of cytomegalovirus exposure and HLA in healthy donors. Study-wide points: Some TCR beta chains (roughly 150 of them) were listed as cytomegalovirus-associated.

With 60 Vbeta and 13 Jbeta primers, the PCR was carried out. Method: immunoSEQ multiplex PCR; TCRdb's copy keeps in-frame clones and lacks some. The sample totals over 100,000 clones. The germline V and J ends were trimmed by 2 bases and 1 base, with 10 bases remaining between them. The CDR3 spans 15 residues. Germline V gene sequence: CDR1 MDHEN, CDR2 SYDVKM. Worth noting for this clone: As yet, its antigen is unknown.

Each donor was nominally healthy when sampled (though unrecorded immune exposures were likely). This TCR derives from a young man in good health and CMV-seronegative. Sample: PBMCs. The chain joins TRBV28 to TRBJ2-3; D unresolved. Here the CDR3 DNA reads TGTGCCAGCAGTTTAAGACTGTTCGGCACAGATACGCAGTATTTT. Its protein is CASSLRLFGTDTQYF.